These 19 T cell receptor beta chains were sequenced from one sample in a study of T cells in Graves' hyperthyroidism and ophthalmopathy. The TCR beta CDR3 regions underwent amplification using RNA transcripts as the source. A set of HTBI primers served as the primers for a first-round RT-PCR of the TCR CDR3. TCRdb recomputed calls from the multiplex PCR reads with MiXCR, one row per CDR3 protein. The repertoire holds about 560,000 distinct CDR3 sequences, with over 15% as singletons. The specimen sequenced was blood. These TCRs come from a young woman with Graves' hyperthyroidism.

This chain uses TRBV7-6 with TRBJ2-2, with 12 bases lining up with TRBD2. Germline values: CDR1 SGHVS, CDR2 FNYEAQ. Germline trimming cut 4 bases from V and 7 bases from J; bases unmatched to any gene: 7. The CDR3 extends over 16 amino acids. CDR3 protein: CASSYRTSGTVGELFF. Here the CDR3 DNA reads TGTGCCAGCAGCTACCGGACTAGCGGGACGGTCGGGGAGCTGTTTTTT.

In this sample, this clonotype turned up many times. CDR3 sequence reads: CASYFDPFTEAFF. CDR3 nucleotides: TGTGCCAGCTACTTCGACCCCTTCACTGAAGCTTTCTTT. The chain combines TRBV18 with TRBJ1-1; D is undetermined. The V and J ends lost 7 bases and 4 bases respectively, with 13 bases between them. Germline CDR1 and CDR2: KGHSH and LQKENI. This CDR3 is 13 amino acids long.

This clonotype was observed a handful of times. This rearrangement joins TRBV12-3 or TRBV12-4 to TRBJ1-4; D is uncertain. Between the trimmed V and J ends, which lost 5 bases and 5 bases, there was a span of 18 bases. The CDR3 runs 16 residues. DNA of the CDR3: TGTGCCAGCAGTCTCCCCGGAGGACGGTTAAATGAAAAACTGTTTTTT. Its protein is CASSLPGGRLNEKLFF.

This clonotype was picked up one time. The chain uses TRBV6-1 and TRBJ1-3; possibly TRBD1 for D (5 bases). The CDR3 runs 14 residues. Trimming took 4 bases from V and 7 from J, leaving 14 bases between them. Germline CDR1 is MNHNS and CDR2 is SASEGT. The CDR3 here is CASSADPGPNTIYF. In DNA form, the CDR3 reads TGTGCCAGCAGTGCTGACCCGGGGCCGAACACCATATATTTT.

This clonotype came up a few times. CDR3 nucleotide sequence: TGTGCCAGCAGCCTTGACAGGGTTTCGGATGAGCAGTTCTTC. Amino acids: CASSLDRVSDEQFF. The chain is built from TRBV5-6 and TRBJ2-1; 7 nucleotides line up with TRBD1. The V gene end was trimmed by 4 bases and the J gene end by 8 bases; junction bases not matched to a gene: 9. The CDR3 covers 14 residues. The germline gives CDR1 SGHDT, CDR2 YYEEEE.

This clonotype was seen many times. The V gene is TRBV6-5, the J gene TRBJ2-2; D is unclear. Germline lookup yields CDR1 MNHEY and CDR2 SVGAGI. Trimming cost V 0 bases and J 6 bases, with 5 bases left between them. This CDR3 has 13 amino acids. DNA for the CDR3: TGTGCCAGCAGTTACTCGTCTCCCGGGGAGCTGTTTTTT. Translated: CASSYSSPGELFF.

A note on this clonotype: A much larger clone differs by one base, so this may be a read error. This chain joins TRBV5-1 and TRBJ2-3; no definite D call. CDR1 SGHRS and CDR2 YFSETQ come from the germline V gene. The CDR3 is 14 residues long. V was trimmed by 4 bases and J by 2 bases, leaving 11 bases between them. The CDR3 region is CASSPDTFTDTQYF. CDR3 nucleotide sequence: TGCGCCAGCAGCCCAGACACGTTCACAGATACGCAGTATTTT.

This clonotype was seen a few times. The genes are TRBV6-2 or TRBV6-3 and TRBJ2-7; weak D call: TRBD2 (5 bases). Germline V gives CDR1 MNHEY, CDR2 SVGEGT. CDR3 length: 14 amino acids. The V end lost 8 bases, the J end lost 0 bases, and 14 bases lay between the germline ends. CDR3 sequence (DNA): TGTGCCAGCCGAGAGCCGGGAAGCTCCTACGAGCAGTACTTC. This gives the protein CASREPGSSYEQYF.

Concerning this clonotype itself: One end of the junction varies from germline; a read error may be responsible. The chain recombines TRBV9 with TRBJ1-6, with D maybe TRBD1 (5 bases). Germline V gene data show CDR1 as SGDLS and CDR2 as YYNGEE. The CDR3 totals 15 residues. The CDR3 region is CVSSPTNGANSPLHF. The DNA for the CDR3 is TGTGTCAGCAGCCCTACTAACGGGGCTAATTCACCCCTCCACTTT.

The chain couples TRBV6-1 to TRBJ2-3, with TRBD2 matching over 8 bases. Germline V CDR1 and CDR2: MNHNS, SASEGT. The CDR3 contains 16 residues. V was pared by 7 bases and J by 9 bases, with 18 bases of the junction left unmatched. CDR3 bases: TGTGCCAGCAATCCTAGCGGGTCTCCCGGGGGCGAAACGCAGTATTTT. This encodes CASNPSGSPGGETQYF.

This chain joins TRBV10-3 and TRBJ2-1; D is uncertain. Germline V lookup: CDR1 ENHRY, CDR2 SYGVKD. The CDR3 has 12 residues. V was pared by 7 bases and J by 4 bases, with 8 bases between. In DNA, the CDR3 is TGTGCCATCAAAGACATTTACAATGAGCAGTTCTTC. This sequence encodes CAIKDIYNEQFF.

This clonotype appeared many times. For the CDR3, the DNA is TGTGCCAGCAGACGGACAGGGGGACAGCCCCAGCATTTT. Its translation: CASRRTGGQPQHF. The chain has TRBV5-5 and TRBJ1-5; 10 bases fit TRBD1. V shed 5 bases and J 7 bases; nucleotides not matched to a gene: 3. Germline V gene lookup returns CDR1 SGHKS and CDR2 YYEKEE (reference sequence). The CDR3 has 13 residues.

This clonotype was recorded at least ten times. This sequence joins TRBV20-1 and TRBJ1-2; no firm D call. CDR1 is DFQATT and CDR2 is SNEGSKA in the germline V gene (reference sequence). The germline V and J ends were trimmed by 1 base and 4 bases, with 13 bases remaining between them. CDR3 size: 14 residues. CDR3 nucleotide sequence: TGCAGTGCTAGAGGGGTAGAGGGATTCTATGGCTACACCTTC. Translated: CSARGVEGFYGYTF.

This clonotype has ten or more counts. V is TRBV20-1 and J is TRBJ2-7; D is undetermined. CDR1 and CDR2 from the germline V gene are DFQATT and SNEGSKA (reference sequence). CDR3 length equals 12 residues. The germline V and J ends were trimmed by 6 bases and 1 base, with 10 bases remaining between them. The CDR3 here is CSAHDWSYEQYF. CDR3 nucleotide sequence: TGCAGTGCCCATGACTGGTCCTACGAGCAGTACTTC.

This clonotype was seen repeatedly, ten times or more. V and J are TRBV10-2 and TRBJ1-1; 12 bases map to TRBD1. This CDR3 has 16 amino acids. In germline, CDR1 is WSHSY, CDR2 SAAADI. J was trimmed by 1 base and V by 9 bases; bases with no gene match: 9. The CDR3 loop reads CARPVGQGAQNTEAFF. The CDR3 DNA reads as TGCGCCAGGCCGGTGGGACAGGGGGCACAGAACACTGAAGCTTTCTTT.

The chain recombines TRBV12-3 or TRBV12-4 with TRBJ2-3; 9 bases line up with TRBD2. The CDR3 runs 18 residues. With V trimmed by 3 bases and J by 4 bases, 14 bases remained unmatched. The CDR3 sequence is CASSLGMGSGGDPDTQYF. The CDR3 DNA follows: TGTGCCAGCAGTTTGGGGATGGGTAGCGGGGGCGATCCAGATACGCAGTATTTT.

The V and J genes are TRBV5-5 and TRBJ2-2; either TRBD1 or TRBD2 may fit D (5 bases each). CDR1 is SGHKS and CDR2 is YYEKEE in the germline V gene (reference sequence). Trimming cost V 4 bases and J 3 bases, with 13 bases left between them. This CDR3 comprises 15 residues. In DNA, the CDR3 is TGTGCCAGCAGCCCCCGACGAGGGGACACCGGGGAGCTGTTTTTT. It codes for CASSPRRGDTGELFF.

This clonotype was found many times. The chain has TRBV11-3 and TRBJ2-1; D is perhaps TRBD2 (5 bases). This CDR3 spans 15 amino acids. The ends were cut back, 5 bases at V and 1 base at J, with 12 bases in the middle. Germline assignment: CDR1 SGHNT and CDR2 YENEEA. CDR3 sequence: CASSRGLMSYNEQFF. CDR3 sequence (DNA): TGTGCCAGCAGCCGAGGACTTATGTCCTACAATGAGCAGTTCTTC.

At least ten counts were recorded for this clonotype. This chain joins TRBV7-9 and TRBJ2-1, with D possibly being TRBD1 (6 bases). The CDR3 has 15 amino acids. The germline CDR1 and CDR2 sequences are SEHNR and FQNEAQ (reference sequence). Trimming removed 4 bases at V and 0 bases at J, with 10 bases between. CDR3 sequence: CASSSEDSSYNEQFF. In DNA, the CDR3 is TGTGCCAGCAGCTCCGAGGACAGCTCCTACAATGAGCAGTTCTTC. The full variable domain, rest sourced from reference TRBV7-9 and TRBJ2-1, is DTGVSQNPRHKITKRGQNVTFRCDPISEHNRLYWYRQTLGQGPEFLTYFQNEAQLEKSRLLSDRFSAERPKGSFSTLEIQRTEQGDSAMYLCASSSEDSSYNEQFFGPGTRLTVL.